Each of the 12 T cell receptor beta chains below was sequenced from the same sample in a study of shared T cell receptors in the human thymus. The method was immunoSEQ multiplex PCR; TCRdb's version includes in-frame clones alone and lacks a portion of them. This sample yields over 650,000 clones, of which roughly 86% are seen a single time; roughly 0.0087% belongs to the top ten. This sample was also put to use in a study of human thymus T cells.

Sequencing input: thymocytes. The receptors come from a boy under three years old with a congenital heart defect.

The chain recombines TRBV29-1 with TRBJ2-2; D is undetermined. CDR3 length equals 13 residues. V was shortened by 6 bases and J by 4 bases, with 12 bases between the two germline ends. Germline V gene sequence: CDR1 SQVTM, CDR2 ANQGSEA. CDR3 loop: CSVLVTCTGELFF. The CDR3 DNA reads TGCAGCGTCCTCGTTACATGCACCGGGGAGCTGTTTTTT.

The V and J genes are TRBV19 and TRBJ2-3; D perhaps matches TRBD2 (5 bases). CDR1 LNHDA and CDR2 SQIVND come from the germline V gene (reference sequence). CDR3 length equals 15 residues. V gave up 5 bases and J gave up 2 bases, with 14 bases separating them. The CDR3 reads CASSLTTGYTDTQYF. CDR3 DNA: TGTGCCAGTAGTTTGACAACGGGGTACACAGATACGCAGTATTTT.

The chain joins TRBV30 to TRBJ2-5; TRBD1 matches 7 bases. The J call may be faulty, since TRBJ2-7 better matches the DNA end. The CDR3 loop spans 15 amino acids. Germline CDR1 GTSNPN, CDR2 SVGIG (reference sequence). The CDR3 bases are TGTGCCTGGACTCCCCCGGTGGGACAGTCCTACGAGCAGTACTTC. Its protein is CAWTPPVGQSYEQYF.

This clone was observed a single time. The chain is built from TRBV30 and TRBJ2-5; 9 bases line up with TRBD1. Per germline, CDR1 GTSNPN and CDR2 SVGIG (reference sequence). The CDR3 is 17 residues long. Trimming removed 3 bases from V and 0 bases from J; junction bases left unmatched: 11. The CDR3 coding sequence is TGTGCCTGGAGCCCGAACCCGGGACAGGGATACCAAGAGACCCAGTACTTC. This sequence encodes CAWSPNPGQGYQETQYF.

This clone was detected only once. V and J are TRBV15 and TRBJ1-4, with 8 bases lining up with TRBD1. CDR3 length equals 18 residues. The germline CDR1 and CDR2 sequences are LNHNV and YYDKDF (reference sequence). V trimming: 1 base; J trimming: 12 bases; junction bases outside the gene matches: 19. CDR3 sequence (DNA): TGTGCCACCAGCAGAGTGGGACAGGACGGCAGTATGGGGGGGGAACTGTTTTTT. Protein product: CATSRVGQDGSMGGELFF.

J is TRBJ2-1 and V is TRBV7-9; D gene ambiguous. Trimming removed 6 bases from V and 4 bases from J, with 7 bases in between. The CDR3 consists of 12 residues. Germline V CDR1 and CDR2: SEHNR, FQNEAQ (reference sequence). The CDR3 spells CASSPGYNEQFF. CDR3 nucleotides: TGTGCCAGCAGTCCCGGGTACAATGAGCAGTTCTTC.

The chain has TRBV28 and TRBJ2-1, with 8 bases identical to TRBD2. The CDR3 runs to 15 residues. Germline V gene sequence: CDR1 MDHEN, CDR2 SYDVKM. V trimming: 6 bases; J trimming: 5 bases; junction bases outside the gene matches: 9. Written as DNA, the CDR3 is TGTGCCAGCAGGGTCGGGGGGGCCGTTGACAATGAGCAGTTCTTC. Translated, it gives CASRVGGAVDNEQFF.

CDR3 coding DNA: TGTGCCAGCGGGCCCCTTCTAGCGGGAGTGTGGGACAATGAGCAGTTCTTC. Translated, it gives CASGPLLAGVWDNEQFF. This chain links TRBV7-2 with TRBJ2-1, with 10 bases aligning to TRBD2. Germline assignment: CDR1 SGHTA and CDR2 FQGNSA. CDR3 length equals 17 residues. V dropped 8 bases and J dropped 5; count of bases not matched to a gene: 15.

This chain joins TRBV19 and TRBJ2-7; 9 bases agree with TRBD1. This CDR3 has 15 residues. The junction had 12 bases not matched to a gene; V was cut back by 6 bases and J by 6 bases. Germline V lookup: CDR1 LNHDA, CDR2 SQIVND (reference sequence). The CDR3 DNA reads TGTGCCAGTAGCCCCAACGGGACAGGGCTGTTCGAGCAGTACTTC. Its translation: CASSPNGTGLFEQYF. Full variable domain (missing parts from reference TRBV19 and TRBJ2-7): DGGITQSPKYLFRKEGQNVTLSCEQNLNHDAMYWYRQDPGQGLRLIYYSQIVNDFQKGDIAEGYSVSREKKESFPLTVTSAQKNPTAFYLCASSPNGTGLFEQYFGPGTRLTVT.

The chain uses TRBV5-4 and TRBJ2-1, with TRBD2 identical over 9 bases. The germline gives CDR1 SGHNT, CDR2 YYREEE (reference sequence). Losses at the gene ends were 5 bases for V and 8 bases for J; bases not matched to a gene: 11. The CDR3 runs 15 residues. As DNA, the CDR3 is TGTGCCAGCAGATCCACCGGGACTAGCTTTTATGAGCAGTTCTTC. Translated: CASRSTGTSFYEQFF. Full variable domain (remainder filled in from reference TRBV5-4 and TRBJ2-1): ETGVTQSPTHLIKTRGQQVTLRCSSQSGHNTVSWYQQALGQGPQFIFQYYREEENGRGNFPPRFSGLQFPNYSSELNVNALELDDSALYLCASRSTGTSFYEQFFGPGTRLTVL.

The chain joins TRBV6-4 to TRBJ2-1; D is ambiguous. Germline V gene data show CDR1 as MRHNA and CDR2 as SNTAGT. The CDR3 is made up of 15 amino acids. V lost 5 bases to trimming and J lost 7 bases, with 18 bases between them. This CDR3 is CASSPGSPPRNEQFF. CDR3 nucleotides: TGTGCCAGCAGTCCAGGTTCGCCGCCGCGAAATGAGCAGTTCTTC.

The CDR3 loop is CASSLEGGQSYGYTF. In DNA, the CDR3 is TGTGCCAGCAGCTTAGAAGGGGGACAGAGCTATGGCTACACCTTC. This chain joins TRBV11-2 and TRBJ1-2; 7 bases are a match to TRBD1. This CDR3 region has 15 residues. The V gene end was trimmed by 0 bases and the J gene end by 4 bases; junction bases not matched to a gene: 5. The germline gives CDR1 SGHAT, CDR2 FQNNGV. The complete variable domain, with remaining parts taken from reference TRBV11-2 and TRBJ1-2, reads EAGVAQSPRYKIIEKRQSVAFWCNPISGHATLYWYQQILGQGPKLLIQFQNNGVVDDSQLPKDRFSAERLKGVDSTLKIQPAKLEDSAVYLCASSLEGGQSYGYTFGSGTRLTVV.